The clone carrying this T cell receptor beta chain appeared a few times. Antigen: not known. Unique molecular identifiers were used in preparing the TCRbeta library. MiXCR, run by TCRdb on the PCR reads, gives a single entry per CDR3 protein. The sample contains about a million distinct CDR3 sequences, about 30% of which appear only once. These data originate in a study of T-cell reconstitution after alpha-beta-depleted transplantation in children. Overall study findings and caveats: Some patients showed high day-60 TCRbeta diversity, which derived from surviving recipient T cells and thymic progenitors.

The TCR sequence derives from a boy under two years old who had a stem cell transplant for SCID, so the T cells may come from the graft donor. This specimen consisted of PBMCs, mostly from graft donor cells, obtained 360 days after TCRalphabeta/CD19-depleted stem cell transplant.

CDR3 protein: CASSPGFSYNEQFF. The CDR3 DNA sequence: TGCGCCAGCAGCCCGGGGTTCTCTTACAATGAGCAGTTCTTC. The chain links TRBV10-1 to TRBJ2-1; maybe TRBD2 (5 bases). The V end was cut by 6 bases, the J end by 4 bases, with 13 bases between. CDR3 length equals 14 residues. CDR1 is WNHNN and CDR2 is SYGVQD in the germline V gene (reference sequence).